This TCR beta chain was documented in a study of T-cell memory formation after mild COVID-19. TCRdb called the 5' RACE reads again in MiXCR, with one record for every CDR3 protein. Among approximately 250,000 distinct CDR3 sequences listed, roughly 15% were seen once. Germline V gene sequence: CDR1 DFQATT, CDR2 SNEGSKA (reference sequence). This CDR3 has 13 amino acids. Trimming removed 3 bases from V and 4 bases from J, with 12 bases in between. The clonotype was recovered from an adult woman who had mild COVID-19 (a few samples of this study predate the infection). Cell type and time point are not known. The rearrangement joins TRBV20-1 to TRBJ1-2; a weak D match, TRBD1 (6 bases). The sequenced material came from PBMCs or a T cell subset sorted from them (not recorded which). As DNA, the CDR3 is TGCAGTGCTAGTTCGGGGGCCTCCTATGGCTACACCTTC. This codes for CSASSGASYGYTF.